This T cell receptor beta chain was retrieved from a study of post-analysis software for immune sequencing data. In the study overall: Relapsing-remitting, secondary progressive and progressive-relapsing courses of multiple sclerosis were included. Study conclusions and caveats: F measure clustering grouped samples strongly by preparation batch. Compared with controls, patients showed significantly lower normalized Chao1 diversity. When patients were compared with controls, a handful of TRBV segments were more frequent, TRBV5-6, TRBV5-1 and TRBV20-1 among them.

Unique molecular identifiers featured in each of the TCR beta cDNA libraries. Some 500,000 cDNA molecules were recovered from an input of about 1 to 10 million T cells. A single record per CDR3 protein comes from TCRdb applying MiXCR to the PCR reads. Of 400,000 to 500,000 distinct CDR3 sequences listed, roughly 40% were seen once; the top ten hold roughly 8.2%. This clonotype was seen a handful of times. The antigen is undetermined. The CDR3 spans 18 residues. Germline trimming cut 5 bases from V and 1 base from J; bases unmatched to any gene: 13. The germline gives CDR1 SEHNR, CDR2 FQNEAQ (reference sequence).

The sequence derives from a girl aged 2 to 9 with multiple sclerosis. Sequencing input: blood. The chain uses TRBV7-9 and TRBJ2-3; 9 bases agree with TRBD2. CDR3 DNA: TGTGCCAGCAGCCCTTCGCGGGAGGGCCGGCTACGCACAGATACGCAGTATTTT. Translating it yields CASSPSREGRLRTDTQYF.